The clone carrying this TCR beta chain was found a few times. Its antigen is not known. The data stem from a study of identical twins. Study observations and caveats: Conclusions were drawn cross-sectionally by statistical analysis, without following the same donors.

CDR3 length equals 14 residues. V lost 5 bases to trimming and J lost 8 bases, with 13 bases between them. The germline gives CDR1 SGHVS, CDR2 FQNEAQ. TCRdb independently ran MiXCR on the 5' RACE reads; one entry per CDR3 protein. The sample holds under 800,000 distinct CDR3 sequences, 21% seen once. The same data also contributed to another study, on T cells expressing NK-cell markers. This second study says: According to the study, TCR beta repertoires originated from sorted CD3+CD56+NKG2C+, CD3+CD56+NKG2C- and CD3+CD56-NKG2C+ T cells.

Sequenced input: PBMCs. This TCR derives from a woman younger than 35 in good health. This sequence joins TRBV7-8 and TRBJ1-6; D gene ambiguous. The CDR3 sequence: CASSMTVVDSPLHF. CDR3 bases: TGTGCCAGCAGCATGACCGTAGTGGATTCACCCCTCCACTTT.